The 10 T cell receptor beta chains presented below share a single source sample, sequenced in a study of control samples from healthy donors and cancer patients. The table came from immunoSEQ multiplex PCR; TCRdb's copy has only in-frame clones and leaves some out. The sample records some 76,000 clones, approximately 89% being singletons. The sequencing sample was made of PBMCs. Every receptor here comes from a man in his sixties with lung cancer.

The rearrangement uses TRBV5-1 and TRBJ1-5; TRBD1 might be the D (5 bases). V gave up 4 bases and J gave up 2 bases, with 10 bases separating them. Germline values: CDR1 SGHRS, CDR2 YFSETQ. The CDR3 runs to 14 residues. The CDR3 DNA reads TGCGCCAGCAGCACCGGACAACGCAATCAGCCCCAGCATTTT. This sequence encodes CASSTGQRNQPQHF.

CDR3 residues: CASSKSGLLTDTQYF. CDR3 in DNA: TGTGCCAGCAGTAAGTCGGGACTCCTCACAGATACGCAGTATTTT. The genes are TRBV2 and TRBJ2-3; weak D call: TRBD2 (6 bases). Trimming pared 5 bases from V and 2 bases from J, leaving 14 bases between. CDR3 length equals 15 residues. In germline, CDR1 is SNHLY, CDR2 FYNNEI.

The chain is built from TRBV7-3 and TRBJ1-2; the match to TRBD1 covers 8 bases. Losses at the gene ends were 2 bases for V and 6 bases for J; bases not matched to a gene: 5. The CDR3 has 14 residues. Germline loops: CDR1 SGHTA, CDR2 FQGTGA. CDR3 sequence: CASSLSQGEDGYTF. The CDR3 DNA reads TGTGCCAGCAGCTTATCACAGGGGGAGGATGGCTACACCTTC.

The chain couples TRBV24-1 to TRBJ2-5; the D is unclear. The CDR3 is made up of 13 amino acids. CDR1 is KGHDR, CDR2 SFDVKD, per germline. V gave up 5 bases and J gave up 5 bases, with 11 bases separating them. CDR3 loop: CATSASVVETQYF. The CDR3 region has the DNA TGTGCCACCAGTGCCTCGGTGGTGGAGACCCAGTACTTC.

This clone has a single count. The chain links TRBV5-6 to TRBJ1-2, with D possibly being TRBD1 (5 bases). The CDR3 covers 16 residues. With 1 base removed from V and 6 bases from J, the gap between germline ends came to 19 bases. Germline CDR1 reads SGHDT; CDR2 reads YYEEEE. The CDR3 is CASSLYAVSGNDGYTF. CDR3 in DNA: TGTGCCAGCAGCTTGTACGCCGTGTCAGGGAACGATGGCTACACCTTC. Full variable domain (remainder filled in from reference TRBV5-6 and TRBJ1-2): DAGVTQSPTHLIKTRGQQVTLRCSPKSGHDTVSWYQQALGQGPQFIFQYYEEEERQRGNFPDRFSGHQFPNYSSELNVNALLLGDSALYLCASSLYAVSGNDGYTFGSGTRLTVV.

This clone has more than one count but fewer than ten. The rearrangement links TRBV5-1 to TRBJ1-6; 10 nucleotides line up with TRBD1. The CDR3 is made up of 16 amino acids. Germline CDR1 SGHRS, CDR2 YFSETQ. V was pared by 0 bases and J by 8 bases, with 5 bases of the junction left unmatched. Here the CDR3 reads CASSLGVGTGDSPLHF. The CDR3 DNA follows: TGCGCCAGCAGCTTGGGAGTAGGGACAGGGGATTCACCCCTCCACTTT.

The V and J genes are TRBV5-1 and TRBJ1-2; D is unresolved. Looked up from germline, CDR1 is SGHRS and CDR2 is YFSETQ. V dropped 4 bases and J dropped 0 bases, with 10 bases sitting between them. This CDR3 has 14 residues. CDR3: CASSLDGANYGYTF. The CDR3 DNA is TGCGCCAGCAGCCTGGACGGAGCTAACTATGGCTACACCTTC.

The gene calls are TRBV4-2 and TRBJ2-3; D gene unclear. V shed 1 base and J shed 7 bases, with 9 bases lying between them. From germline, CDR1 is LGHNA and CDR2 YNFKEQ. CDR3 length: 13 residues. The CDR3 region has the DNA TGTGCCAGCAGCCAAGGGGAAAGGTATACGCAGTATTTT. It yields the protein CASSQGERYTQYF.

The chain employs TRBV4-1 and TRBJ1-5; D gene uncertain. The CDR3 length is 14 residues. V was clipped by 1 base and J by 8 bases, with 12 bases between them. The germline CDR1 and CDR2 sequences are MGHRA and YSYEKL. CDR3 protein: CASSQVKVDEPQHF. The CDR3 nucleotides are TGCGCCAGCAGCCAAGTGAAAGTCGACGAGCCCCAGCATTTT.

This rearrangement joins TRBV7-6 to TRBJ1-3, with 7 bases matching TRBD1. The CDR3 length is 15 residues. Trimming took 2 bases from V and 3 from J; bases not matched to a gene: 4. The V gene's germline CDR1 is SGHVS and CDR2 FNYEAQ. CDR3 sequence: CASSLSTGYGNTIYF. The CDR3 DNA reads TGTGCCAGCAGCTTATCGACAGGGTATGGAAACACCATATATTTT.